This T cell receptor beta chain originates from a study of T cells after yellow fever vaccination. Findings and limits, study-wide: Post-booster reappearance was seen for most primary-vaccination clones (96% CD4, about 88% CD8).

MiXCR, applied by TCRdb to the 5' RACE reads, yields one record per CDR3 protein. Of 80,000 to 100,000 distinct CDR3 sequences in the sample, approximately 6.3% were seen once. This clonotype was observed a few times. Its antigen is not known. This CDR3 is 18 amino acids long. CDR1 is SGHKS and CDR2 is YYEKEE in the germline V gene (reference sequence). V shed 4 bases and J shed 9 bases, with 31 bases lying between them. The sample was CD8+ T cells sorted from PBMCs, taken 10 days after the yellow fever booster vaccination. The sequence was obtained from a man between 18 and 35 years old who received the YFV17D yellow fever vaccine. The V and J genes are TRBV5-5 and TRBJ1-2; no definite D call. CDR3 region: CASSPLAGWRAVNISYTF. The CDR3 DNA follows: TGTGCCAGCAGCCCGCTAGCCGGGTGGAGGGCTGTCAATATCAGCTACACCTTC.